This TCR beta chain was profiled in a study of control samples from healthy donors and cancer patients. The sample holds one count of this clone. The length of the CDR3 is 13 residues. Trimming removed 6 bases from V and 3 bases from J; junction bases left unmatched: 5. Data came from immunoSEQ multiplex PCR; TCRdb stores just in-frame clones and leaves some out. The profile covers about 110,000 clones, with around 87% appearing a single time and roughly 4% taken by the ten largest. The sequencing input was PBMCs. This sequence was found in a woman aged 55-75 years with lung cancer. V gene TRBV12-3 or TRBV12-4 combines with J gene TRBJ2-7; 7 bases line up with TRBD2. CDR3 region: CASSLGGNYEQYF. In DNA, the CDR3 is TGTGCCAGCAGCCTGGGGGGGAACTACGAGCAGTACTTC.